This T cell receptor beta chain was documented in a study of blood T cells in healthy people across ages. Whole-study findings and limits: A strong correlation was found between TCR beta diversity and the percentage of naive T cells. TCR beta diversity, measured per million T cells, fell in a roughly linear way with age.

A second PCR, run for about 7 to 11 cycles, used a sample-barcoded 5' primer plus a J-beta primer mix. TCRdb analysed the 5' RACE reads with MiXCR anew, one entry per CDR3 protein. The sample carries 1,500,000 or so distinct CDR3 sequences, around 55% recorded once. From germline, CDR1 is SQVTM and CDR2 ANQGSEA. The CDR3 consists of 14 residues. Germline trimming cut 1 base from V and 5 bases from J; bases unmatched to any gene: 6. This clonotype turned up a few times. What it binds is unknown. The sample consisted of blood. The gene calls are TRBV29-1 and TRBJ1-2, with 8 bases that match TRBD1. The clonotype originates from a man between 18 and 35 years old in good health. The CDR3 protein is CSVEGRDRKYGYTF. CDR3 nucleotides: TGCAGCGTTGAAGGCCGGGACAGGAAATATGGCTACACCTTC.